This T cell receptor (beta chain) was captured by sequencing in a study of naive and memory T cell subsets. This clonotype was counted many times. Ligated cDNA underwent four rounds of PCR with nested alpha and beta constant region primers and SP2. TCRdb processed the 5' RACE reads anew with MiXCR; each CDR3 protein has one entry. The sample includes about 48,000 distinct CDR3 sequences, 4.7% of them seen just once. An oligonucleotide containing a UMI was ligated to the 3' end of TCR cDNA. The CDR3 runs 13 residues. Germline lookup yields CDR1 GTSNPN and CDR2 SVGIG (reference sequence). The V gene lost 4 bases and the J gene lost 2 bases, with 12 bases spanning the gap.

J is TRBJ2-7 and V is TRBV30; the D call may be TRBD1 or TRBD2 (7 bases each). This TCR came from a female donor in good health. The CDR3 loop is CAWKRDRPYEQYF. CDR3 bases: TGTGCCTGGAAGCGGGACAGACCCTACGAGCAGTACTTC.